This section outlines one T cell receptor (beta chain) sequence together with its context. Its antigen remains unknown. The conserved closing phenylalanine or tryptophan is absent in this CDR3, likely reflecting a read error. The template, about 540 ng total RNA, yielded TCR beta cDNA made with a constant-region primer. Slightly modified ARM-PCR, run as three nested multiplex PCR rounds, produced the TCR beta libraries. Rounds one and two of PCR, each of roughly 10 cycles, were primed with TRBV1-TRBV30 forward primers and a C-beta reverse primer. Using its own MiXCR run on the multiplex PCR reads, TCRdb lists one record per CDR3 protein. The sample shows about 200,000 distinct CDR3 sequences, about 82% of them seen only once. The CDR3 extends over 14 amino acids. Germline V gene lookup returns CDR1 MNHEY and CDR2 SVGAGI. Without any cell sorting, roughly 20-30 mg of bulk tissue yielded co-extracted RNA and DNA.

The sample comes from a study of tumor-infiltrating lymphocytes in primary liver carcinoma. Across the study: The patient population consisted of men and women between 30 and 69 years of age. Between about 4.2 and 10 cm across, the tumors were all of stage T1-T3 N0M0.

Whole-study results and caveats: Tumor-adjacent and tumor-blood pairs shared a smaller degree of overlap than tumor region pairs. Tumor top-250-clone fraction significantly exceeded that of blood (p = 0.039).

The chain joins TRBV6-5 to TRBJ2-2; D assignment may be TRBD1 or TRBD2 (5 bases each). Sequences were obtained from tumor tissue from primary liver carcinoma. The clonotype comes from a man in his forties with primary liver carcinoma and hepatitis B virus infection. The CDR3 loop is CASSYMTDTGKLFS. In nucleotides, the CDR3 is TGTGCCAGCAGTTACATGACGGACACCGGGAAGCTGTTTTCT.